This is a list of T cell receptor beta chains from one sample in a study of blood T cell repertoires in COVID-19. Sequencing used immunoSEQ multiplex PCR; TCRdb keeps in-frame clones, though not all of them. The sample has around 190,000 clones; 84% are singletons. The sample was PBMCs or T cells enriched from blood (not recorded which). These receptors came from a woman aged 25 to 45 who had recovered from COVID-19. Both conserved end residues are trimmed from each CDR3. Each record gives: J gene, V gene, CDR3 protein.

j_call: TRBJ2-7; v_call: TRBV7-3; cdr3_aa: ASSLLDRGPPRSYEQY
j_call: TRBJ2-4; v_call: TRBV19; cdr3_aa: ASSMRTSGEKNIQY
j_call: TRBJ2-1; v_call: TRBV6-5; cdr3_aa: ASSYSGQGETNEQF
j_call: TRBJ1-5; v_call: TRBV6-5; cdr3_aa: ASSYLDRVAPQH
j_call: TRBJ1-2; v_call: TRBV28; cdr3_aa: ASSIAGTGGTNYGYT
j_call: TRBJ2-4; v_call: TRBV28; cdr3_aa: ASRETGTGKNIQY
j_call: TRBJ1-2; v_call: TRBV7-9; cdr3_aa: ASRNAPWGKDNYGYT
j_call: TRBJ1-3; v_call: TRBV6-1; cdr3_aa: ASSEDPLGRVRSGNTIY
j_call: TRBJ1-2; v_call: TRBV27; cdr3_aa: ASSTGITNYGYT
j_call: TRBJ2-7; v_call: TRBV24-1; cdr3_aa: ATSDPGQGYEQY
j_call: TRBJ1-3; v_call: TRBV19; cdr3_aa: AIKEVGGIPGNTIY
j_call: TRBJ1-5; v_call: TRBV12-3/TRBV12-4; cdr3_aa: ASSLRLWQPQH
j_call: TRBJ1-1; v_call: TRBV11-1; cdr3_aa: ASSPTGVSPTEAF
j_call: TRBJ2-5; v_call: TRBV5-1; cdr3_aa: ASSLVGAGETQY
j_call: TRBJ1-5; v_call: TRBV19; cdr3_aa: ASSRQYRRSNQPQH
j_call: TRBJ2-1; v_call: TRBV5-1; cdr3_aa: ASSLVGENEQF
j_call: TRBJ2-1; v_call: TRBV2; cdr3_aa: ASSDPGTEQF
j_call: TRBJ2-1; v_call: TRBV5-1; cdr3_aa: ASSSPGQGLGEQF